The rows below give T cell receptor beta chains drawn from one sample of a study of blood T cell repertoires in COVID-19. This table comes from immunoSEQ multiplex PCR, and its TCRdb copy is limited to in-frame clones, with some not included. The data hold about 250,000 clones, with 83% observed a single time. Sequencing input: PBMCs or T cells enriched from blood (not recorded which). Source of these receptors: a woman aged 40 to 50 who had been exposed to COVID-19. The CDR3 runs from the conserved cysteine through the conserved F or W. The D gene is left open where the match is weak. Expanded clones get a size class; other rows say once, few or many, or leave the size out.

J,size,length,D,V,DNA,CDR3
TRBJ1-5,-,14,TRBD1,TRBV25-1,TGTGCCAGCAGGGGGACAGCCGGCAATCAGCCCCAGCATTTT,CASRGTAGNQPQHF
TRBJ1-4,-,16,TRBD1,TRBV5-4,TGTGCCAGCAGTAGGGACAGGGGGGCAACTAATGAAAAACTGTTTTTT,CASSRDRGATNEKLFF
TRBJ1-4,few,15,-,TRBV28,TGTGCCAGCAGTTTATGGGGGAGGGGGTATGAAAAACTGTTTTTT,CASSLWGRGYEKLFF
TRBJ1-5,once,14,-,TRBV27,TGTGCCAGCAGTTTAGCACGAGGGAATCAGCCCCAGCATTTT,CASSLARGNQPQHF
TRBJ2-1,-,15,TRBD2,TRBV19,TGTGCCAGTAGTATAGCCCCCCGGGGGGGCGCTGAGCAGTTCTTC,CASSIAPRGGAEQFF
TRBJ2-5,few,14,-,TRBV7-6,TGTGCCAGCAGCTTAGTTCAGTCCCAAGAGACCCAGTACTTC,CASSLVQSQETQYF
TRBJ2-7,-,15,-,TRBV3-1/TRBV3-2,TGTGCCAGCAGCCCCCCTAGGGGAGGCTCCTACGAGCAGTACTTC,CASSPPRGGSYEQYF
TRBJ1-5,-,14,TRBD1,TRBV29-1,TGCAGCGTCGGGACAGGGGGCGGCAATCAGCCCCAGCATTTT,CSVGTGGGNQPQHF
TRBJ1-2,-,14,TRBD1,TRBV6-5,TGTGCCAGCAGTTCCTGGGACAGCTCTAGTGGCTACACCTTC,CASSSWDSSSGYTF
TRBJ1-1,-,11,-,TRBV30,TGTGCCTGGAGGTGGGGAGAACAGGCTTTCTTT,CAWRWGEQAFF
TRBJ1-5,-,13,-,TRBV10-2,TGCGCCAGCAGTGGACAGGGCAATCAGCCCCAGCATTTT,CASSGQGNQPQHF
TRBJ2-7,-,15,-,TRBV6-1,TGTGCCAGCAGTGAACCGGGCAGGGGGGCGCGCGAGCAGTACTTC,CASSEPGRGAREQYF
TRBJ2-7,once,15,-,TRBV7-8,TGTGCCAGCCAGAAAGGGACTTCGCCATTGGTGGAGCAGTACTTC,CASQKGTSPLVEQYF
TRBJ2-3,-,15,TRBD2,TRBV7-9,TGTGCCAGCAGCTTATCTAGCGGGGGCAAAGATACGCAGTATTTT,CASSLSSGGKDTQYF
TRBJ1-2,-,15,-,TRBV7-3,TGTGCCAGCAGCTTAACTGAAGCCTTAGGGGATGGCTACACCTTC,CASSLTEALGDGYTF
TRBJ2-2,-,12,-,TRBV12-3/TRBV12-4,TGTGCCAGCAGTTTACAGGGCGGGGAGCTGTTTTTT,CASSLQGGELFF
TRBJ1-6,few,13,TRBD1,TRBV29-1,TGCAGCCCCTTGACAGGGGATAATTCACCCCTCCACTTT,CSPLTGDNSPLHF
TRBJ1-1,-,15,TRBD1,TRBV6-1,TGTGCCAGCAGTGAAAGGGGGCTGGGGGCAACTGAAGCTTTCTTT,CASSERGLGATEAFF